This record concerns one T cell receptor beta chain sequence. This sample is drawn from a study of blood T cell repertoires in COVID-19. Study-level background: There were acute and convalescent COVID-19 samples, and they came from the United States, Italy and Spain.

In the source study's methods: Reference gene primer amplification in the assay estimated nucleated cell counts. TCRdb keeps only in-frame clones here, not all; method: immunoSEQ multiplex PCR. For V, J and clone size, that table is used; D and trimming come from the DNA. The data hold tens of thousands of clones, with around 87% observed a single time. CDR1 is MNHEY and CDR2 is SVGAGI in the germline V gene. Trimming left V 2 bases short and J 6 bases short, with 17 bases between. CDR3 length: 16 residues. V gene TRBV6-5 combines with J gene TRBJ2-1; TRBD1 is a possible D gene (5 bases). This receptor was taken from a man in his fifties or sixties with active or convalescent COVID-19. Material: peripheral blood. Here the CDR3 DNA reads TGTGCCAGCAGTTACCGGACCCTGTTGGGGCTCAATGAGCAGTTCTTC. Translation gives CASSYRTLLGLNEQFF.